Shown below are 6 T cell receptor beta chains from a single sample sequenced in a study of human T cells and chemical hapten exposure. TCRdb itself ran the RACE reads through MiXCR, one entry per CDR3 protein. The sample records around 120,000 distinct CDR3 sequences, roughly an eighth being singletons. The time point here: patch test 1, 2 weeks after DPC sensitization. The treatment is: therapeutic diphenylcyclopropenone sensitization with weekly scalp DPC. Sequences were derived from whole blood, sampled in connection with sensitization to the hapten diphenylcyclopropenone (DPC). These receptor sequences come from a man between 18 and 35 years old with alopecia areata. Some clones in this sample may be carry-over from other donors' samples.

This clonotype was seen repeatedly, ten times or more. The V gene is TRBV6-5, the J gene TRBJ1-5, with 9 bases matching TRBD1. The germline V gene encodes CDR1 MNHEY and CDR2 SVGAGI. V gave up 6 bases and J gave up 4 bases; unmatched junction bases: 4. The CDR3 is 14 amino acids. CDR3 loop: CASSGQGPNQPQHF. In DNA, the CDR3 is TGTGCCAGCAGCGGACAGGGGCCTAATCAGCCCCAGCATTTT.

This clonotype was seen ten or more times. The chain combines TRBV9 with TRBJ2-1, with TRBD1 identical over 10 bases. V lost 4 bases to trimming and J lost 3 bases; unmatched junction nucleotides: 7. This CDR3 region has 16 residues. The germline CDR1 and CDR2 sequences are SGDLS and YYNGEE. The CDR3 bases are TGTGCCAGCAGCCCAGACCGGGACAGGGGCTACAATGAGCAGTTCTTC. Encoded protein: CASSPDRDRGYNEQFF.

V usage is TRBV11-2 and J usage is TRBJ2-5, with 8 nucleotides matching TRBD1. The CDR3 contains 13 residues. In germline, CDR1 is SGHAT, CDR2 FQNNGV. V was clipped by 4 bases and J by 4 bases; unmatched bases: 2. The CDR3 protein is CASSSTGGETQYF. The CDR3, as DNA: TGTGCCAGCAGCTCCACAGGGGGAGAGACCCAGTACTTC.

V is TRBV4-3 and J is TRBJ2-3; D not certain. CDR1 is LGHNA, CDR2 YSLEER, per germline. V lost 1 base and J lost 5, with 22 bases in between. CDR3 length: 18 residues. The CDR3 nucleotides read TGCGCCAGCAGCCAAGCCCCTAGTGGCCTAGGGAAAAGAGATACGCAGTATTTT. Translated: CASSQAPSGLGKRDTQYF.

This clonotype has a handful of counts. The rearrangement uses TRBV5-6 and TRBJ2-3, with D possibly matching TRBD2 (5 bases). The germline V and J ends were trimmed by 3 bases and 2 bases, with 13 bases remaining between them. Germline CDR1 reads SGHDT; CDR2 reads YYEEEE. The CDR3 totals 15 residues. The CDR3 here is CASSSRVEVTDTQYF. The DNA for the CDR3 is TGTGCCAGCAGCTCGAGGGTGGAGGTCACAGATACGCAGTATTTT.

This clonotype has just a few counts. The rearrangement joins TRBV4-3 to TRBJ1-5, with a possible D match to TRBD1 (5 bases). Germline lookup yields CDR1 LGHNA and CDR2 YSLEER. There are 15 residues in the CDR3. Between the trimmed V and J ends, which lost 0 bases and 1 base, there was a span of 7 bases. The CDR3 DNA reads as TGCGCCAGCAGCCAAGATTGGGACAGCAATCAGCCCCAGCATTTT. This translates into CASSQDWDSNQPQHF.